This record looks at one T cell receptor (beta chain) sequence and its context. As yet, its antigen is unknown. This entry is derived from a study of cytomegalovirus exposure and HLA in healthy donors. Generated by immunoSEQ multiplex PCR, the TCRdb table keeps only in-frame clones and is missing some. The sample gives about 53,000 clones, around nine tenths of which show up once; under 1.5% is in the top ten. Study observations and caveats: The classifier reportedly diagnosed cytomegalovirus status with high specificity and sensitivity.

There are 16 residues in the CDR3. V was cut by 2 bases and J by 5 bases, with 19 bases left in between. Germline lookup yields CDR1 SGHDT and CDR2 YYEEEE. V is TRBV5-6 and J is TRBJ2-5, with D possibly TRBD2 on 6 matching bases. Sequencing used PBMCs. The source of this sequence is a man aged 18-30 years in good health and CMV-seronegative. For the CDR3, the DNA is TGTGCCAGCAGCTTCCATCCTAGCCTCGGAGGGGAGACCCAGTACTTC. It yields the protein CASSFHPSLGGETQYF.